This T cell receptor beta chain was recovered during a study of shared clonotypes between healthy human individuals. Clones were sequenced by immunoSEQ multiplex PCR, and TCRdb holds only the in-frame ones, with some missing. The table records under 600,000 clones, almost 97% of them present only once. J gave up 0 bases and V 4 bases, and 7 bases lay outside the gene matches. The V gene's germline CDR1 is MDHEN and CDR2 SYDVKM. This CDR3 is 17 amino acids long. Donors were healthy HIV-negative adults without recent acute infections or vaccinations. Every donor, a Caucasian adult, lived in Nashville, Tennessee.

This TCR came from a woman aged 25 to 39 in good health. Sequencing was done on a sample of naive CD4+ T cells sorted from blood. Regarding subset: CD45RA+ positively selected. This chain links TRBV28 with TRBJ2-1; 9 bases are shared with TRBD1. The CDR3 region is CASSSPGTGSSYNEQFF. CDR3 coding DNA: TGTGCCAGCAGTTCCCCCGGGACAGGGAGCTCCTACAATGAGCAGTTCTTC.